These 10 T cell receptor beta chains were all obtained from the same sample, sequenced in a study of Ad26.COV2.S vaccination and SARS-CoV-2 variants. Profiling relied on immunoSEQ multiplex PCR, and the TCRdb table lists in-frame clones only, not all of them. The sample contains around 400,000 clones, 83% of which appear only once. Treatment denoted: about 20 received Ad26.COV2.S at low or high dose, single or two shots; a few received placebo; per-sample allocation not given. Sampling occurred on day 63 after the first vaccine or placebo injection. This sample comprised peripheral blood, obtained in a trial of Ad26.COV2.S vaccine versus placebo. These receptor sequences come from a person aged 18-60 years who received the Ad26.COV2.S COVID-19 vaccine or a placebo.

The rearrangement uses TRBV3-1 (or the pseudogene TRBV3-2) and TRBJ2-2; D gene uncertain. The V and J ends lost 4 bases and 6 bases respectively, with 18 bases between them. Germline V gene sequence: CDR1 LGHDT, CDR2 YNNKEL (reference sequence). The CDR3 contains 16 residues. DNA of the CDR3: TGTGCCAGCAGCCCCGCTGGGCGCCTAGGTGCCGGGGAGCTGTTTTTT. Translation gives CASSPAGRLGAGELFF.

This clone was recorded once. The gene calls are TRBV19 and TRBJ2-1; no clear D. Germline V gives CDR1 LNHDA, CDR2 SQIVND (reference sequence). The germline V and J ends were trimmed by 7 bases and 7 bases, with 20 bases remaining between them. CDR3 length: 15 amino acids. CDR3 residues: CASTPGWLPRNEQFF. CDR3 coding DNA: TGTGCCAGTACCCCTGGTTGGCTCCCCCGAAATGAGCAGTTCTTC. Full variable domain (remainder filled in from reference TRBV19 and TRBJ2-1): DGGITQSPKYLFRKEGQNVTLSCEQNLNHDAMYWYRQDPGQGLRLIYYSQIVNDFQKGDIAEGYSVSREKKESFPLTVTSAQKNPTAFYLCASTPGWLPRNEQFFGPGTRLTVL.

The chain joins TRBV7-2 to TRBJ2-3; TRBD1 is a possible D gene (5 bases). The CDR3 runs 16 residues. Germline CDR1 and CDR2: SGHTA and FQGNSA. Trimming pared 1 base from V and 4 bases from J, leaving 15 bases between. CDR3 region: CASSLEGRLGPDTQYF. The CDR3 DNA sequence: TGTGCCAGCAGCTTAGAGGGCAGGTTGGGGCCAGATACGCAGTATTTT.

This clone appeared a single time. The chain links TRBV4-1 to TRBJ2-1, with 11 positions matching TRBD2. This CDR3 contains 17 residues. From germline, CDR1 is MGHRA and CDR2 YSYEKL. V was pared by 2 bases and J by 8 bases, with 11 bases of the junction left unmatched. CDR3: CASSQTPPLAGVDEQFF. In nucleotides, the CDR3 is TGCGCCAGCAGCCAAACGCCTCCACTAGCGGGAGTCGATGAGCAGTTCTTC.

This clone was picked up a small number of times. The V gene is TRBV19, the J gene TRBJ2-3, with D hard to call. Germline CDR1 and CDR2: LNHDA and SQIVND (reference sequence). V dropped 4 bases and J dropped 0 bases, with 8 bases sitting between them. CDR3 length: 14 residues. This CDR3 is CASSSSLSTDTQYF. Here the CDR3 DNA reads TGTGCCAGTAGTAGTAGCCTTAGCACAGATACGCAGTATTTT.

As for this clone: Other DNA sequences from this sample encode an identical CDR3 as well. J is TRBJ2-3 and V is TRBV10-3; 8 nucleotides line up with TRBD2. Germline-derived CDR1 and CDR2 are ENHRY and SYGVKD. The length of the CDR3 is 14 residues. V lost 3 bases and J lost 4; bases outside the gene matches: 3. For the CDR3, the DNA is TGTGCCATCAGTGACGGGGGGGGGCCAGATACGCAGTATTTT. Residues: CAISDGGGPDTQYF.

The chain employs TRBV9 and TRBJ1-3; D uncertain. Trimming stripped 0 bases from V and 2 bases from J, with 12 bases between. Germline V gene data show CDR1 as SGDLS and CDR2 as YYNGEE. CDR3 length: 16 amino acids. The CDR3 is CASSVAPDSPGNTIYF. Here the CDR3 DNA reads TGTGCCAGCAGCGTAGCCCCGGACTCCCCTGGAAACACCATATATTTT.

The CDR3 protein is CASSLRVSGTYEQYF. As DNA, the CDR3 is TGTGCCAGCAGCTTAAGGGTTAGCGGTACCTACGAGCAGTACTTC. This chain joins TRBV11-2 and TRBJ2-7, with D perhaps matching TRBD2 (6 bases). Germline values: CDR1 SGHAT, CDR2 FQNNGV. The CDR3 has 15 amino acids. Trimming removed 2 bases at V and 2 bases at J, with 13 bases between.

This CDR3 is CASSQSGQGTTEAFF. The CDR3 DNA sequence: TGCGCCAGCAGCCAATCGGGACAGGGGACCACTGAAGCTTTCTTT. The chain has TRBV4-3 and TRBJ1-1; TRBD1 aligns across 10 bases. The trim removed 2 bases at V and 4 bases at J, leaving 4 bases unmatched. The length of the CDR3 is 15 residues. Germline lookup yields CDR1 LGHNA and CDR2 YSLEER.

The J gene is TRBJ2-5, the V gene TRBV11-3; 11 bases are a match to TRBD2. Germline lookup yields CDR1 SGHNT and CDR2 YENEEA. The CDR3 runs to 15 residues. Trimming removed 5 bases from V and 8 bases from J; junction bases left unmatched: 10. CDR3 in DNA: TGTGCCAGCAGCCCCTCCGGGACTAGCGGTGGTACCCAGTACTTC. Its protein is CASSPSGTSGGTQYF.